These T cell receptor beta chains were read from a single sample in a study of blood T cell repertoires in COVID-19. Sequencing was performed with immunoSEQ multiplex PCR; in TCRdb, only in-frame clones are kept and a portion is missing. Of 250,000 or so clones detected, 70% to 90% appear once; the ten largest clones hold 0.99%. The sequenced sample was peripheral blood. The receptors here all came from a woman in her thirties or forties who had recovered from COVID-19. Each CDR3 is given with its conserved first and last residue. Fields, in order: J gene, V gene, CDR3 protein.

J gene: TRBJ2-1
V gene: TRBV6-5
CDR3 protein: CASSSGWSQFF

J gene: TRBJ1-2
V gene: TRBV12-3/TRBV12-4
CDR3 protein: CASSTGLDYGYTF

J gene: TRBJ1-2
V gene: TRBV6-4
CDR3 protein: CASSAAGGASGYTF

J gene: TRBJ2-7
V gene: TRBV5-1
CDR3 protein: CASSLDLSEYEQYF

J gene: TRBJ2-7
V gene: TRBV29-1
CDR3 protein: CSALDSSTYEQYF

J gene: TRBJ2-5
V gene: TRBV30
CDR3 protein: CAWSRARTSIGETQYF

J gene: TRBJ2-7
V gene: TRBV27
CDR3 protein: CASSLVAGGPYEQYF

J gene: TRBJ2-1
V gene: TRBV9
CDR3 protein: CASSVRGQGRSEQFF

J gene: TRBJ1-4
V gene: TRBV18
CDR3 protein: CASSPNRVILFF

J gene: TRBJ1-3
V gene: TRBV5-4
CDR3 protein: CASSPGGRTGNTIYF

J gene: TRBJ2-5
V gene: TRBV5-1
CDR3 protein: CASSPLAGWETQYF

J gene: TRBJ2-5
V gene: TRBV4-2
CDR3 protein: CASSQGTSGSGETQYF

J gene: TRBJ2-4
V gene: TRBV7-9
CDR3 protein: CASSFRGPGVKNIQYF

J gene: TRBJ2-2
V gene: TRBV5-1
CDR3 protein: CASTPGTTTGELFF

J gene: TRBJ2-7
V gene: TRBV13
CDR3 protein: CASSARQTYEQYF

J gene: TRBJ1-6
V gene: TRBV6-5
CDR3 protein: CASSSRTGNSPLHF

J gene: TRBJ1-1
V gene: TRBV27
CDR3 protein: CASSARQGSGEAFF

J gene: TRBJ2-5
V gene: TRBV6-5
CDR3 protein: CASSYSGSQETQYF

J gene: TRBJ1-2
V gene: TRBV7-8
CDR3 protein: CASSTGPTGAPYGYTF

J gene: TRBJ1-2
V gene: TRBV29-1
CDR3 protein: CSGRTGSPGYTF

J gene: TRBJ1-2
V gene: TRBV29-1
CDR3 protein: CSVQSGTGLNGYTF

J gene: TRBJ2-1
V gene: TRBV6-1
CDR3 protein: CASSEWGTGAYNEQFF

J gene: TRBJ2-7
V gene: TRBV27
CDR3 protein: CASSHQYEQYF

J gene: TRBJ1-5
V gene: TRBV19
CDR3 protein: CASRSRDISNQPQHF

J gene: TRBJ1-2
V gene: TRBV19
CDR3 protein: CASTTPGQVYGYTF

J gene: TRBJ2-1
V gene: TRBV4-2
CDR3 protein: CASSQGLGAGVRNEQFF

J gene: TRBJ1-1
V gene: TRBV7-9
CDR3 protein: CASSLLGGRTEAFF

J gene: TRBJ2-3
V gene: TRBV4-3
CDR3 protein: CASSQVGAASTDTQYF

J gene: TRBJ1-2
V gene: TRBV5-4
CDR3 protein: CASSLWGGYGYTF

J gene: TRBJ2-1
V gene: TRBV11-3
CDR3 protein: CASSLVFGSGGNEQFF

J gene: TRBJ1-2
V gene: TRBV30
CDR3 protein: CASPHRDHGYGYTF

J gene: TRBJ1-1
V gene: TRBV6-6
CDR3 protein: CASTYREGAFF

J gene: TRBJ1-1
V gene: TRBV18
CDR3 protein: CASSPRGGPRGGTEAFF

J gene: TRBJ2-7
V gene: TRBV27
CDR3 protein: CASSFAVTYEQYF

J gene: TRBJ2-1
V gene: TRBV30
CDR3 protein: CAWGRAGDEQFF

J gene: TRBJ1-1
V gene: TRBV6-6
CDR3 protein: CASSRTGGRNTEAFF

J gene: TRBJ2-3
V gene: TRBV7-3
CDR3 protein: CASSLSRGGRSTDTQYF

J gene: TRBJ2-3
V gene: TRBV4-3
CDR3 protein: CASSQDTPFPSGSSSTQYF

J gene: TRBJ2-7
V gene: TRBV7-2
CDR3 protein: CASSLVGQLYEQYF

J gene: TRBJ1-5
V gene: TRBV7-9
CDR3 protein: CASSGRTAGEAQHF

J gene: TRBJ2-1
V gene: TRBV3-1/TRBV3-2
CDR3 protein: CASSHAGARGPYNEQFF

J gene: TRBJ2-3
V gene: TRBV18
CDR3 protein: CASSRGTSGGVNTQYF

J gene: TRBJ1-2
V gene: TRBV19
CDR3 protein: CATTGGGLDGYTF

J gene: TRBJ2-3
V gene: TRBV4-1
CDR3 protein: CASSQEGPRTDTQYF